This T cell receptor (beta chain) was captured by sequencing in a study of technical replicates of blood from several donors. Clones were sequenced by immunoSEQ multiplex PCR, and TCRdb holds only the in-frame ones, with some missing. In the table there are approximately 89,000 clones, just under 95% of which are singletons. Germline V lookup: CDR1 SGHVS, CDR2 FQNEAQ. J lost 0 bases, V lost 1 base, and 4 bases had no gene match. This CDR3 contains 16 residues. The sequenced sample consisted of T cells isolated from PBMCs. The chain uses TRBV7-8 and TRBJ2-7; 9 positions match TRBD1. The clonotype originates from a human donor in good health. The CDR3 loop is CASSLEGTGSSYEQYF. CDR3 nucleotides: TGTGCCAGCAGCTTAGAAGGGACAGGGTCCTCCTACGAGCAGTACTTC.